This T cell receptor beta chain was identified during a study of graft-versus-host responses after intestinal transplantation. Study-level points and caveats: Among recipient marrow samples, GvH clones were found; some appeared first in ileum or blood.

As concerns this clone: Its specificity is unknown.

Sequenced by immunoSEQ multiplex PCR; TCRdb stores in-frame clones only, minus some. The data hold about 97,000 clones, with around 93% observed a single time. The CDR3 covers 15 residues. The V gene lost 5 bases and the J gene lost 4 bases, with 15 bases spanning the gap. Germline V gives CDR1 SEHNR, CDR2 FQNEAQ (reference sequence). This sequence originates from a human donor who was the organ donor for an intestinal transplant. V is TRBV7-9 and J is TRBJ1-5, with no clear D. Source: unstimulated CD8+ T cells sorted from spleen or lymph node cells, taken before transplant. CDR3 protein: CASSEGSRKNQPQHF. As DNA, the CDR3 is TGTGCCAGCAGCGAAGGTAGCCGGAAGAATCAGCCCCAGCATTTT.